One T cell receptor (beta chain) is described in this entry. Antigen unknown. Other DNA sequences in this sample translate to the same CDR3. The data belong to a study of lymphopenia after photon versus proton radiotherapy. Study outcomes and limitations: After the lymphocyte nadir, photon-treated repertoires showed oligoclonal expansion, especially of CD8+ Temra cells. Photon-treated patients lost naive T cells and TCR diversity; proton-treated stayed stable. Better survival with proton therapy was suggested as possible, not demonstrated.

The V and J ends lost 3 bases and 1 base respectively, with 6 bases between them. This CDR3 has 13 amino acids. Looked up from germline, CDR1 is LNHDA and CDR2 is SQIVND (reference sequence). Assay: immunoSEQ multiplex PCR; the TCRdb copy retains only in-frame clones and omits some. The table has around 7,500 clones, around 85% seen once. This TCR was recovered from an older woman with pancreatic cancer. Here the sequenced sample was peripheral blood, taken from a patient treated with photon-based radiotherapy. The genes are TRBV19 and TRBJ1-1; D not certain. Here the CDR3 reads CASSITANTEAFF. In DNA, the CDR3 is TGTGCCAGTAGTATCACGGCGAACACTGAAGCTTTCTTT.